Listed below are T cell receptor beta chains from one sample, sequenced in a study of T-cell reconstitution after alpha-beta-depleted transplantation in children. TCRdb itself ran the PCR reads through MiXCR, one entry per CDR3 protein. The data show around 340,000 distinct CDR3 sequences, roughly 15% seen once. The material sequenced was PBMCs, taken from the stem cell graft. The source is a human donor who donated a stem cell graft to a child with Fanconi anemia. Each CDR3 is given with its conserved first and last residue. Each record gives: J gene, V gene, D gene, clone size, CDR3 protein, CDR3 DNA. A D gene is named only where the DNA matches it firmly. The listing skips clone size in some rows; elsewhere it reads once, few, many or a size class.

TRBJ1-1 TRBV7-2 NA few CASSLGSQTGTEAFF TGTGCCAGCAGCTTAGGATCCCAGACGGGCACTGAAGCTTTCTTT
TRBJ2-5 TRBV11-2 NA NA CASSPHRADQETQYF TGTGCCAGCAGCCCTCATCGGGCAGACCAAGAGACCCAGTACTTC
TRBJ2-1 TRBV6-5 NA NA CASSFTTYNEQFF TGTGCCAGCAGTTTCACGACTTACAATGAGCAGTTCTTC
TRBJ1-3 TRBV20-1 NA few CSARKAGAKDTIYF TGCAGTGCTCGAAAGGCAGGGGCAAAGGACACCATATATTTT
TRBJ1-1 TRBV10-3 NA NA CATLDIYTEAFF TGTGCCACCCTTGATATTTACACTGAAGCTTTCTTT
TRBJ2-3 TRBV19 TRBD2 few CASTLRGLAGGFTDTQYF TGTGCCAGTACCCTACGCGGACTAGCGGGGGGTTTCACAGATACGCAGTATTTT
TRBJ1-6 TRBV27 NA few CASSFQGSPLHF TGTGCCAGCAGTTTTCAGGGTTCACCCCTCCACTTT
TRBJ2-2 TRBV28 TRBD2 few CASDTGTSESGELFF TGTGCCAGCGACACCGGGACTAGCGAGAGCGGGGAGCTGTTTTTT
TRBJ1-3 TRBV7-6 NA NA CASSRSRGGRSSGNTIYF TGTGCCAGCAGCCGCAGCCGGGGGGGCCGAAGCTCTGGAAACACCATATATTTT
TRBJ1-6 TRBV6-5 NA few CASSPPRGGENSPLHF TGTGCCAGCAGCCCCCCGCGGGGGGGGGAGAATTCACCCCTCCACTTT
TRBJ1-5 TRBV6-5 TRBD1 many CATWTGGASQPQHF TGTGCCACCTGGACAGGGGGCGCGAGTCAGCCCCAGCATTTT
TRBJ1-6 TRBV7-8 TRBD1 NA CASSPGQGESPLHF TGTGCCAGCAGTCCGGGACAGGGAGAATCACCCCTCCACTTT
TRBJ1-2 TRBV6-1 NA few CASSEFAAGDGYGYTF TGTGCCAGCAGTGAATTTGCGGCAGGGGACGGGTATGGCTACACCTTC